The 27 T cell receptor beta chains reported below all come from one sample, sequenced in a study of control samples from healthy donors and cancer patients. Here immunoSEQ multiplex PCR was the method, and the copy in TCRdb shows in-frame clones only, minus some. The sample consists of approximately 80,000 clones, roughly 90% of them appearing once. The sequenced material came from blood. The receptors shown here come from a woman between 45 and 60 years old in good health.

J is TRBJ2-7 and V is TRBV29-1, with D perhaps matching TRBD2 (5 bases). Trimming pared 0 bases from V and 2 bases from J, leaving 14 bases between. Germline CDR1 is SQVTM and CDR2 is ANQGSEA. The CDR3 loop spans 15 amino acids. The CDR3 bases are TGCAGCGTTGAAGATCCACGCGGGCCCACCTACGAGCAGTACTTC. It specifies CSVEDPRGPTYEQYF.

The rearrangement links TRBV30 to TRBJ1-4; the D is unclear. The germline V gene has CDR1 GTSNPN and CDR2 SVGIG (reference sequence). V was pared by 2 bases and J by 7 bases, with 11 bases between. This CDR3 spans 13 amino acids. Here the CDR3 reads CAWSPNRGEKLFF. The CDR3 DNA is TGTGCCTGGAGTCCAAATAGAGGTGAAAAACTGTTTTTT. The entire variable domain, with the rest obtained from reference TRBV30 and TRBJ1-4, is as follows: SQTIHQWPATLVQPVGSPLSLECTVEGTSNPNLYWYRQAAGRGLQLLFYSVGIGQISSEVPQNLSASRPQDRQFILSSKKLLLSDSGFYLCAWSPNRGEKLFFGSGTQLSVL.

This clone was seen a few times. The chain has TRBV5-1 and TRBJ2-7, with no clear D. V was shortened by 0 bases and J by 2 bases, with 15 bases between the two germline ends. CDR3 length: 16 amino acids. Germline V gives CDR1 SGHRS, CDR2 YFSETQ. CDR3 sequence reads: CASSLEALAPTYEQYF. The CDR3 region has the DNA TGCGCCAGCAGCTTGGAGGCCTTGGCTCCCACCTACGAGCAGTACTTC.

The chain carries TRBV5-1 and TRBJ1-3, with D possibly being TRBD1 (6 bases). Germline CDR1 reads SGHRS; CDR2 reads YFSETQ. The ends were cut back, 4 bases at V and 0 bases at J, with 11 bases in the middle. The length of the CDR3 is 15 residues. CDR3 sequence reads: CASSDTGFSGNTIYF. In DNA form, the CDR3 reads TGCGCCAGCAGCGACACAGGGTTCTCTGGAAACACCATATATTTT.

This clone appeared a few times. The CDR3 coding sequence is TGTGCCAGCAGACGGACAGGGACATACAATGAGCAGTTCTTC. This sequence encodes CASRRTGTYNEQFF. The rearrangement links TRBV5-6 to TRBJ2-1; 8 bases are shared with TRBD1. V lost 5 bases to trimming and J lost 4 bases; unmatched junction nucleotides: 5. The CDR3 is 14 amino acids. Germline CDR1 is SGHDT and CDR2 is YYEEEE.

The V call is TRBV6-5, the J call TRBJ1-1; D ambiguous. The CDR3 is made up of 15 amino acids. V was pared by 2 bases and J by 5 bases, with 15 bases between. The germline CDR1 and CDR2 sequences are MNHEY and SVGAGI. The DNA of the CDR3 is TGTGCCAGCAGTTACGGCGGAAGGGTTGGGACTGAAGCTTTCTTT. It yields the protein CASSYGGRVGTEAFF.

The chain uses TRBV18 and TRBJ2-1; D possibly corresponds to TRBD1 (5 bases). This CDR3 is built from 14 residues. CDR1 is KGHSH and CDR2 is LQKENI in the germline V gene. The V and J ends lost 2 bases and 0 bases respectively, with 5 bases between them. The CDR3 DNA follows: TGTGCCAGCTCACCAGGGGCCTCCTACAATGAGCAGTTCTTC. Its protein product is CASSPGASYNEQFF.

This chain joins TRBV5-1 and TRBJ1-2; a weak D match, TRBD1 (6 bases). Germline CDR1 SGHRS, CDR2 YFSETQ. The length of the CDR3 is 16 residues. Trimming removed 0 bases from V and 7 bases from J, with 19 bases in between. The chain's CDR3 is CASSLGDVTGIAGYTF. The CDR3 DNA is TGCGCCAGCAGCTTGGGTGACGTCACAGGGATCGCTGGCTACACCTTC.

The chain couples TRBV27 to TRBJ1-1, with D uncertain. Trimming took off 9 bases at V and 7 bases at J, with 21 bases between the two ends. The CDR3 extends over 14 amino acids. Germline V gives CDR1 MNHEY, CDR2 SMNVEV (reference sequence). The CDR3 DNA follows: TGTGCCAGTAAAACTAAGGGCCAGTCGGGTGAAGCTTTCTTT. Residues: CASKTKGQSGEAFF.

CDR3 protein: CASSRTALQETQYF. In DNA form, the CDR3 reads TGCGCCAGCAGCCGCACAGCGCTCCAAGAGACCCAGTACTTC. The chain employs TRBV5-1 and TRBJ2-5; D call uncertain. The CDR3 sequence is 14 residues long. Deletions cut 4 bases from V and 1 base from J, with 11 bases between. Germline V gene data show CDR1 as SGHRS and CDR2 as YFSETQ. Filled out from reference TRBV5-1 and TRBJ2-5, the complete variable domain reads KAGVTQTPRYLIKTRGQQVTLSCSPISGHRSVSWYQQTPGQGLQFLFEYFSETQRNKGNFPGRFSGRQFSNSRSEMNVSTLELGDSALYLCASSRTALQETQYFGPGTRLLVL.

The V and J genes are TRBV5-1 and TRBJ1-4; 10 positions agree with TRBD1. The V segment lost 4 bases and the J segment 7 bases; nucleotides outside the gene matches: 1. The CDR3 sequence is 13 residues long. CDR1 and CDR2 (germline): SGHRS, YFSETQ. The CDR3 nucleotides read TGCGCCAGCAGCCGGACAGGGGGTGAAAAACTGTTTTTT. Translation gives CASSRTGGEKLFF.

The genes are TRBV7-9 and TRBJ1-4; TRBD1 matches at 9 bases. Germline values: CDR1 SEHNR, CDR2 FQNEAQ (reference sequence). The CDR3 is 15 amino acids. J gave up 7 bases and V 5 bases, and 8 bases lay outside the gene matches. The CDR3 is CASSESGTGSEKLFF. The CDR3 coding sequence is TGTGCCAGCAGCGAATCAGGGACAGGGAGTGAAAAACTGTTTTTT. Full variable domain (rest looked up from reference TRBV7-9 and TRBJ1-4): DTGVSQNPRHKITKRGQNVTFRCDPISEHNRLYWYRQTLGQGPEFLTYFQNEAQLEKSRLLSDRFSAERPKGSFSTLEIQRTEQGDSAMYLCASSESGTGSEKLFFGSGTQLSVL.

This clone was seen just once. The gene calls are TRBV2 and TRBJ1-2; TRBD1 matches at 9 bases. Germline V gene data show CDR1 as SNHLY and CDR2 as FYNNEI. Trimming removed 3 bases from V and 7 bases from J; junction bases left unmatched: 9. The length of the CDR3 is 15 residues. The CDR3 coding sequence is TGTGCCAGCAGTGAGGGTGGGGACAGGGTACTTGGCTACACCTTC. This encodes CASSEGGDRVLGYTF.

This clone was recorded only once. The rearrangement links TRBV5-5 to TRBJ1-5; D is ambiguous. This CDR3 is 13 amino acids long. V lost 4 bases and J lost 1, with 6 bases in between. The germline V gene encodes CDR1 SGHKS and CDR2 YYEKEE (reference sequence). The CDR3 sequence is CASSTLSNQPQHF. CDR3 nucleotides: TGTGCCAGCAGCACCCTAAGCAATCAGCCCCAGCATTTT.

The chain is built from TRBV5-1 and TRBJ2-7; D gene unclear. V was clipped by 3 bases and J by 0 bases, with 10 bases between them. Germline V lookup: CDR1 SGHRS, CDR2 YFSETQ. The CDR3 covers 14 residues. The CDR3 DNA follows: TGCGCCAGCAGCTCAAGGACGAACTCCTACGAGCAGTACTTC. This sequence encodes CASSSRTNSYEQYF.

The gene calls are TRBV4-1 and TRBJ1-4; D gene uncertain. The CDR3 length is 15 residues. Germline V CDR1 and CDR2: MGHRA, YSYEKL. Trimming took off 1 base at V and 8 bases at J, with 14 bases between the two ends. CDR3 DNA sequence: TGCGCCAGCAGCCAAGTTGGGATTGGAGGGGAAAAACTGTTTTTT. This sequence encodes CASSQVGIGGEKLFF.

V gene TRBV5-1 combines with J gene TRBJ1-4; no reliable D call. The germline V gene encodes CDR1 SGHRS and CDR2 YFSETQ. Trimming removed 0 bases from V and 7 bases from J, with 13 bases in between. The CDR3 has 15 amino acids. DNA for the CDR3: TGCGCCAGCAGCTTGGAAGGAGGAAAGGGTGAAAAACTGTTTTTT. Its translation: CASSLEGGKGEKLFF. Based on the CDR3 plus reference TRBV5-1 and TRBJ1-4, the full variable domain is KAGVTQTPRYLIKTRGQQVTLSCSPISGHRSVSWYQQTPGQGLQFLFEYFSETQRNKGNFPGRFSGRQFSNSRSEMNVSTLELGDSALYLCASSLEGGKGEKLFFGSGTQLSVL.

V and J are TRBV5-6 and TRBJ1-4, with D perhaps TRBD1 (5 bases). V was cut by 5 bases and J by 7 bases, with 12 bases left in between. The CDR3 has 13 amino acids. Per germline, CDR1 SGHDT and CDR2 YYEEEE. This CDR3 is CASSPGLIEKLFF. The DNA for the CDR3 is TGTGCCAGCAGTCCGGGACTCATTGAAAAACTGTTTTTT.

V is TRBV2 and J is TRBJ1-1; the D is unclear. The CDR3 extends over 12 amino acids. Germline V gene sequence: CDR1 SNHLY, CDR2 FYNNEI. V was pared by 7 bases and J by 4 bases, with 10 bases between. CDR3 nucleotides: TGTGCCAGCAATAATGACGGCACTGAAGCTTTCTTT. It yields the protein CASNNDGTEAFF.

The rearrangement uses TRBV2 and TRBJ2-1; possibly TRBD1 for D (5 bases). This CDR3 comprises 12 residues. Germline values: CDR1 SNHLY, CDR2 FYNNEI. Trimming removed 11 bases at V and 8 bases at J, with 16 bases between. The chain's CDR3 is CAYSAGLYEQFF. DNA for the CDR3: TGTGCCTACTCTGCAGGGCTCTATGAGCAGTTCTTC. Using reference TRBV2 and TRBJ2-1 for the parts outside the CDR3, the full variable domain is EPEVTQTPSHQVTQMGQEVILRCVPISNHLYFYWYRQILGQKVEFLVSFYNNEISEKSEIFDDQFSVERPDGSNFTLKIRSTKLEDSAMYFCAYSAGLYEQFFGPGTRLTVL.

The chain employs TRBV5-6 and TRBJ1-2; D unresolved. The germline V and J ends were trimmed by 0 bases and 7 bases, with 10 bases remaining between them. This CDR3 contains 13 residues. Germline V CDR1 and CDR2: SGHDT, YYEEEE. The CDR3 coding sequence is TGTGCCAGCAGCTTGGGGACGAATGCTGGCTACACCTTC. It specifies CASSLGTNAGYTF.

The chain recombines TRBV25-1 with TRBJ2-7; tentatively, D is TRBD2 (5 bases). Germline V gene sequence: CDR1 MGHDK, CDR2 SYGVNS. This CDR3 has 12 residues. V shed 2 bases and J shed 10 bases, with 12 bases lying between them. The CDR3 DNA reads TGTGCCAGCAGTGAAAACGGGGAGATACAGTACTTC. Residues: CASSENGEIQYF.

CDR3 DNA sequence: TGTGCCAGCAGCTCACAGGGTTCTCAGCCCCAGCATTTT. This encodes CASSSQGSQPQHF. The J gene is TRBJ1-5, the V gene TRBV7-9; D is perhaps TRBD1 (6 bases). The ends were cut back, 4 bases at V and 6 bases at J, with 10 bases in the middle. This CDR3 is 13 amino acids long. Germline lookup yields CDR1 SEHNR and CDR2 FQNEAQ (reference sequence).

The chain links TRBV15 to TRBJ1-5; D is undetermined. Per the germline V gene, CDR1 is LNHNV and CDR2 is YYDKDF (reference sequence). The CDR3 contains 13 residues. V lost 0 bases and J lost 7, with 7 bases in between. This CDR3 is CATSRDFAQPQHF. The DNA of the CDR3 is TGTGCCACCAGCAGAGATTTTGCCCAGCCCCAGCATTTT. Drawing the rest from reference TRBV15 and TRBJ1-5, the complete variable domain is DAMVIQNPRYQVTQFGKPVTLSCSQTLNHNVMYWYQQKSSQAPKLLFHYYDKDFNNEADTPDNFQSRRPNTSFCFLDIRSPGLGDTAMYLCATSRDFAQPQHFGDGTRLSIL.

DNA of the CDR3: TGTGCCAGCAGCTTAGACCCCAGCGGGGGAAGGGATACGCAGTATTTT. Encoded protein: CASSLDPSGGRDTQYF. The chain uses TRBV7-6 and TRBJ2-3; 8 nucleotides match TRBD2. The germline CDR1 and CDR2 sequences are SGHVS and FNYEAQ. V gave up 1 base and J gave up 6 bases; unmatched junction bases: 9. CDR3 size: 16 residues.

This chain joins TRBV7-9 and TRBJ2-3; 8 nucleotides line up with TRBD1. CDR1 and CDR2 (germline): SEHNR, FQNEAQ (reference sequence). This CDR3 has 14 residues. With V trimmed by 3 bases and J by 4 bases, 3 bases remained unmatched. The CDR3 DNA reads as TGTGCCAGCAGCTTTGGACAGGGCTCAGATACGCAGTATTTT. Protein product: CASSFGQGSDTQYF.

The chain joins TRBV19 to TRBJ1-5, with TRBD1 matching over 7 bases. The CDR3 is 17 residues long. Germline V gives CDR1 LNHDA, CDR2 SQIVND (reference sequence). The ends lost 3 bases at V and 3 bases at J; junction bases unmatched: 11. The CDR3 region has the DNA TGTGCCAGTAGTATTAGGGGACAGTATGGGATCAATCAGCCCCAGCATTTT. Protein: CASSIRGQYGINQPQHF.